The 26 T cell receptor beta chains in this list originate from one sample, sequenced in a study of monozygotic twins with inflammatory bowel disease. TCRdb re-analyzed the 5' RACE reads; it lists each CDR3 protein once, without DNA. The sample data list approximately 150,000 distinct CDR3 sequences. The sample was blood. The receptors derive from a human donor with ulcerative colitis or Crohn's disease, or a healthy co-twin of an affected twin (not recorded which).

The V call is TRBV11-2, the J call TRBJ2-7; TCRdb gives TRBD1 as the D gene, but with no DNA this cannot be confirmed. The CDR3 extends over 15 amino acids. The germline gives CDR1 SGHAT, CDR2 FQNNGV. The CDR3 is CASSRAKDRVYEQYF.

J is TRBJ1-2 and V is TRBV6-1. Germline CDR1 MNHNS, CDR2 SASEGT. This CDR3 comprises 13 residues. The CDR3 is CASPERKGYGYTF.

This chain joins TRBV19 and TRBJ1-3. This CDR3 comprises 11 residues. Germline loops: CDR1 LNHDA, CDR2 SQIVND (reference sequence). The CDR3 sequence is CASRYGNTIYF.

The rearrangement uses TRBV9 and TRBJ2-1; TCRdb's assignment of TRBD1 cannot be checked, as there is no DNA. Germline loops: CDR1 SGDLS, CDR2 YYNGEE. The CDR3 consists of 12 residues. Here the CDR3 reads CASSARDNEQFF.

This chain joins TRBV23-1 and TRBJ2-7; TCRdb's D gene call, TRBD1, goes unchecked for lack of DNA. TRBV23-1 is an ORF, with its function uncertain. The CDR3 is made up of 16 amino acids. The CDR3 sequence: CASSQSDRTGPLEQYF.

This sequence joins TRBV12-3 or TRBV12-4 and TRBJ2-1; TCRdb gives TRBD1 as the D gene, but with no DNA this cannot be confirmed. This CDR3 has 14 amino acids. CDR3 sequence reads: CASSFRGDYNEQFF.

V gene TRBV7-6 combines with J gene TRBJ1-4; the D call of TRBD1 rests on TCRdb alone, since no DNA is present to check it. There are 16 residues in the CDR3. The germline V gene encodes CDR1 SGHVS and CDR2 FNYEAQ. CDR3 amino acids: CASSPSEGAREEKLFF.

V gene TRBV10-3 combines with J gene TRBJ1-1. Germline assignment: CDR1 ENHRY and CDR2 SYGVKD. CDR3 size: 13 residues. This CDR3 reads CAISWRPDTEAFF.

The chain carries TRBV18 and TRBJ2-7. Germline assignment: CDR1 KGHSH and CDR2 LQKENI. The CDR3 has 16 amino acids. CDR3 amino acids: CASSPFETGYSYEQYF. Looking up the rest from reference TRBV18 and TRBJ2-7 gives the full variable domain: NAGVMQNPRHLVRRRGQEARLRCSPMKGHSHVYWYRQLPEEGLKFMVYLQKENIIDESGMPKERFSAEFPKEGPSILRIQQVVRGDSAAYFCASSPFETGYSYEQYFGPGTRLTVT.

This chain joins TRBV15 and TRBJ1-4; as DNA is missing, the TRBD1 call by TCRdb cannot be tested. This CDR3 contains 16 residues. Germline-derived CDR1 and CDR2 are LNHNV and YYDKDF (reference sequence). The CDR3 spells CATSREGQGINEKLFF.

This sequence joins TRBV10-3 and TRBJ2-1; as DNA is missing, the TRBD2 call by TCRdb cannot be tested. The CDR3 contains 13 residues. Looked up from germline, CDR1 is ENHRY and CDR2 is SYGVKD. The CDR3 sequence is CAISDTSYGEQFF.

The chain carries TRBV19 and TRBJ1-5. Germline CDR1 reads LNHDA; CDR2 reads SQIVND (reference sequence). The CDR3 is made up of 17 amino acids. Here the CDR3 reads CASSSGRVAGGNQPQHF.

The chain links TRBV5-1 to TRBJ2-1. The CDR3 has 11 residues. Germline CDR1 reads SGHRS; CDR2 reads YFSETQ. CDR3: CASSKGNEQFF.

J is TRBJ1-4 and V is TRBV29-1. From germline, CDR1 is SQVTM and CDR2 ANQGSEA. This CDR3 region has 14 residues. CDR3 sequence: CSVEEGTTNEKLFF.

The J gene is TRBJ2-7, the V gene TRBV7-8. The CDR3 length is 12 residues. The germline V gene has CDR1 SGHVS and CDR2 FQNEAQ. The CDR3 spells CASSPHLYEQYF.

This chain links TRBV5-1 with TRBJ1-1; the TRBD1 assignment by TCRdb is unverifiable without DNA. The CDR3 length is 15 residues. Germline CDR1 and CDR2: SGHRS and YFSETQ. CDR3 amino acids: CASSSGATGSTEAFF.

This chain links TRBV6-2 or TRBV6-3 with TRBJ2-7; TCRdb picks TRBD2, but there is no DNA to check that call. Germline V CDR1 and CDR2: MNHEY, SVGEGT. This CDR3 comprises 15 residues. The CDR3 protein is CASSSRRASISEQYF.

The V and J genes are TRBV29-1 and TRBJ1-3. The CDR3 runs to 14 residues. Germline V lookup: CDR1 SQVTM, CDR2 ANQGSEA. The CDR3 loop is CSVVEQFSGNTIYF.

This rearrangement joins TRBV20-1 to TRBJ1-5; with no DNA, the TCRdb D assignment of TRBD1 cannot be verified. This CDR3 is 13 amino acids long. Looked up from germline, CDR1 is DFQATT and CDR2 is SNEGSKA (reference sequence). CDR3 sequence: CSAVTGGNQPQHF.

This CDR3 is CASSLQGYNEQFF. The chain has TRBV7-2 and TRBJ2-1; TCRdb lists TRBD1, though no DNA is available to test this call. This CDR3 has 13 amino acids. Germline lookup yields CDR1 SGHTA and CDR2 FQGNSA.

V is TRBV12-3 or TRBV12-4 and J is TRBJ1-4. This CDR3 spans 17 amino acids. The CDR3 here is CASSLALGGSGREKLFF.

This chain joins TRBV6-2 or TRBV6-3 and TRBJ2-2; TCRdb picks TRBD1, but there is no DNA to check that call. This CDR3 has 15 amino acids. The germline gives CDR1 MNHEY, CDR2 SVGEGT. The CDR3 sequence: CASSYAGTGSGELFF.

The gene calls are TRBV7-6 and TRBJ1-1; TCRdb proposes TRBD1, but this gene call is untestable without DNA. The CDR3 spans 11 residues. In germline, CDR1 is SGHVS, CDR2 FNYEAQ. CDR3 region: CASSPGGEAFF.

V and J are TRBV10-3 and TRBJ1-1; TCRdb proposes TRBD1, but this gene call is untestable without DNA. Germline assignment: CDR1 ENHRY and CDR2 SYGVKD. This CDR3 spans 17 amino acids. The CDR3 sequence is CAISESRATTSRTEAFF.

V usage is TRBV20-1 and J usage is TRBJ1-5. Germline lookup yields CDR1 DFQATT and CDR2 SNEGSKA (reference sequence). CDR3 length: 14 residues. CDR3 amino acids: CSARAAGDNQPQHF.

The CDR3 loop is CASSVGTSGVETQYF. The chain recombines TRBV19 with TRBJ2-5; TCRdb proposes TRBD2, but this gene call is untestable without DNA. The V gene's germline CDR1 is LNHDA and CDR2 SQIVND (reference sequence). The CDR3 spans 15 residues.